This T cell receptor (beta chain) emerged from a study of blood T cell repertoires in COVID-19. About the research overall: Both acute and convalescent COVID-19 samples were obtained from the United States, Italy and Spain. T cells, B-cell-depleted T cells, or PBMCs supplied cDNA or gDNA.

The data were produced by immunoSEQ multiplex PCR, yet TCRdb's version contains in-frame clones alone and is incomplete. The sample shows roughly 98,000 clones, about 82% of them seen only once. CDR3 size: 17 residues. Between the trimmed V and J ends, which lost 1 base and 1 base, there was a span of 16 bases. Per the germline V gene, CDR1 is KGHSH and CDR2 is LQKENI. The clonotype was recovered from a woman in her 70s with active or convalescent COVID-19. The chain couples TRBV18 to TRBJ1-2, with a tentative D call TRBD1 (6 bases). Sequences were obtained from peripheral blood. The DNA of the CDR3 is TGTGCCAGCTCACCACTTCTACAGGGAAAGGATAACTATGGCTACACCTTC. It codes for CASSPLLQGKDNYGYTF.